The sequence of this T cell receptor beta chain was determined in a study of cytomegalovirus exposure and HLA in healthy donors. Study-wide results and caveats: Cytomegalovirus status was reportedly diagnosed by the classifier with high specificity and sensitivity. In vitro experiments confirmed that three CMV-associated chains were specific for CMV antigens. Rare TCR sequences dominated, though some public TCRs recurred in many donors.

The protocol was immunoSEQ multiplex PCR, while the TCRdb copy is restricted to in-frame clones and leaves out a portion. This sample carries about 74,000 clones, around 95% of them seen once, and the ten largest clones take around 1.9%. The V segment lost 1 base and the J segment 2 bases; nucleotides outside the gene matches: 2. Germline CDR1 LGHNA, CDR2 YNFKEQ. The CDR3 has 15 amino acids. Concerning this clone itself: Its antigen is undetermined.

The rearrangement joins TRBV4-2 to TRBJ2-1; 7 bases agree with TRBD2. Specimen: PBMCs. The TCR comes from a woman aged 18-29 years in good health and CMV-seropositive. The CDR3 region is CASSQGLAAYNEQFF. The CDR3 nucleotides read TGTGCCAGCAGCCAAGGACTAGCAGCCTACAATGAGCAGTTCTTC.